These 10 T cell receptor beta chains came from one sample sequenced in a study of response to subunit inactivated influenza vaccine. One entry per CDR3 protein results from TCRdb running MiXCR on the RT-PCR reads. The table shows 650,000 to 800,000 distinct CDR3 sequences, with roughly 18% occurring only once. The sample consisted of PBMCs from blood, taken 4 to 6 days after vaccination. These receptors all come from a man aged 50 to 59 who received an inactivated influenza vaccine.

The table lists this clonotype with a few counts. The genes are TRBV27 and TRBJ1-2; TRBD1 is a possible D gene (6 bases). The CDR3 loop spans 13 amino acids. Germline CDR1 MNHEY, CDR2 SMNVEV (reference sequence). V lost 8 bases to trimming and J lost 6 bases, with 16 bases between them. The CDR3 protein is CASRPLGGDGYTF. The DNA of the CDR3 is TGTGCCAGCCGCCCTCTAGGGGGGGATGGCTACACCTTC.

The chain carries TRBV12-3 or TRBV12-4 and TRBJ1-1; the D is unclear. The V and J ends lost 8 bases and 1 base respectively, with 8 bases between them. The CDR3 sequence is 12 residues long. The CDR3 bases are TGTGCCAGCCTCCGGGAGAACACTGAAGCTTTCTTT. Translated, it gives CASLRENTEAFF.

The chain is built from TRBV6-1 and TRBJ2-2; no firm D call. Deletions cut 0 bases from V and 10 bases from J, with 18 bases between. CDR1 is MNHNS and CDR2 is SASEGT in the germline V gene. The CDR3 runs 16 residues. The CDR3 here is CASSEASSFGLEELFF. CDR3 bases: TGTGCCAGCAGTGAAGCCTCTTCGTTCGGCCTCGAGGAGCTGTTTTTT.

J is TRBJ2-5 and V is TRBV20-1; a possible D gene is TRBD2 (5 bases). CDR3 length: 14 residues. Per germline, CDR1 DFQATT and CDR2 SNEGSKA (reference sequence). V lost 3 bases to trimming and J lost 0 bases, with 11 bases between them. The CDR3 region has the DNA TGCAGTGCTAGCCTCATCGGGAACCAAGAGACCCAGTACTTC. Translation: CSASLIGNQETQYF.

This chain joins TRBV30 and TRBJ2-7; 11 nucleotides agree with TRBD1. This CDR3 region has 16 residues. Looked up from germline, CDR1 is GTSNPN and CDR2 is SVGIG (reference sequence). Germline trimming cut 4 bases from V and 0 bases from J; bases unmatched to any gene: 8. The CDR3 sequence: CAWTGQGAHSSYEQYF. The CDR3 DNA follows: TGTGCCTGGACAGGACAGGGGGCCCACAGCTCCTACGAGCAGTACTTC.

This clonotype was observed a few times. The chain has TRBV28 and TRBJ2-1; 7 nucleotides agree with TRBD2. Germline V CDR1 and CDR2: MDHEN, SYDVKM. Unmatched junction bases numbered 6, after V lost 5 bases and J lost 8 bases. This CDR3 comprises 13 residues. CDR3 residues: CASSPLRGDEQFF. CDR3 nucleotide sequence: TGTGCCAGCAGTCCACTCCGGGGGGATGAGCAGTTCTTC.

The sample holds many counts of this clonotype. The gene calls are TRBV19 and TRBJ2-3; perhaps TRBD2 as D (7 bases). V shed 4 bases and J shed 1 base, with 12 bases lying between them. Germline-derived CDR1 and CDR2 are LNHDA and SQIVND (reference sequence). This CDR3 comprises 15 residues. CDR3 nucleotides: TGTGCCAGTAGTAGCGGGGGCTTGGGCACAGATACGCAGTATTTT. Translated, it gives CASSSGGLGTDTQYF.

This rearrangement joins TRBV28 to TRBJ2-1, with D hard to call. The germline V gene encodes CDR1 MDHEN and CDR2 SYDVKM. With 2 bases removed from V and 7 bases from J, the gap between germline ends came to 21 bases. The CDR3 consists of 17 residues. CDR3 region: CASSLSRQGSTGNEQFF. CDR3 coding DNA: TGTGCCAGCAGTTTAAGCAGGCAAGGTTCAACCGGGAATGAGCAGTTCTTC.

Ten or more counts support this clonotype. The gene calls are TRBV20-1 and TRBJ2-7, with 9 bases lining up with TRBD2. Germline trimming cut 5 bases from V and 1 base from J; bases unmatched to any gene: 6. CDR3 size: 14 residues. Germline CDR1 and CDR2: DFQATT and SNEGSKA (reference sequence). The CDR3 is CSASSSGTSYEQYF. For the CDR3, the DNA is TGCAGTGCTTCTTCTAGCGGGACTTCCTACGAGCAGTACTTC.

The chain uses TRBV7-6 and TRBJ2-1; D may be TRBD2 (5 bases). Germline CDR1 and CDR2: SGHVS and FNYEAQ. V lost 2 bases, J lost 7 bases, and 15 bases lay in between. This CDR3 contains 15 residues. The CDR3, as DNA: TGTGCCAGCAGCTTAAACATACGGGAACCAAATGAGCAGTTCTTC. It codes for CASSLNIREPNEQFF.